These T cell receptor beta chains were read from a single sample in a study of cytomegalovirus exposure and HLA in healthy donors. Here immunoSEQ multiplex PCR was the method, and the copy in TCRdb shows in-frame clones only, minus some. Of about 130,000 clones in the sample, around 81% were seen once. The sequencing input was PBMCs. Every receptor here comes from a woman aged 45 to 65 in good health and CMV-seronegative. Both conserved end residues are part of each CDR3. The order of the fields is V gene, CDR3 length, J gene, CDR3 protein.

V: TRBV18
length: 15
J: TRBJ2-5
CDR3: CASSPLVRGYETQYF

V: TRBV12-5
length: 15
J: TRBJ1-1
CDR3: CASGLVQGATVKAFF

V: TRBV14
length: 16
J: TRBJ2-3
CDR3: CASSTSGRRATDTQYF

V: TRBV7-3
length: 16
J: TRBJ2-1
CDR3: CASSLNLAGGVNEQFF

V: TRBV2
length: 15
J: .
CDR3: CASSEPPDRVGEQYF

V: TRBV28
length: 12
J: TRBJ2-7
CDR3: CASSLLRGEQYF

V: TRBV9
length: 14
J: TRBJ2-7
CDR3: CASSVVGGVDEQYF

V: TRBV7-9
length: 15
J: TRBJ1-1
CDR3: CASSLFGQGSTEAFF

V: TRBV4-2
length: 15
J: TRBJ1-5
CDR3: CASSQDRGANQPQHF

V: TRBV5-1
length: 16
J: TRBJ2-7
CDR3: CASSLSRTSGRYEQYF

V: TRBV19
length: 18
J: TRBJ2-1
CDR3: CASSIGPRLAGEYNEQFF

V: TRBV7-8
length: 14
J: TRBJ1-3
CDR3: CASSPRGAGNTIYF

V: TRBV7-8
length: 17
J: TRBJ2-1
CDR3: CASSSPVISGRVNEQFF

V: TRBV11-3
length: 16
J: TRBJ1-2
CDR3: CASSLGIVGGTYGYTF

V: TRBV5-4
length: 16
J: TRBJ2-7
CDR3: CASSFPSGRGKYEQYF

V: TRBV7-6
length: 17
J: TRBJ2-1
CDR3: CASSLGVMGHPYNEQFF

V: TRBV7-9
length: 15
J: TRBJ2-1
CDR3: CASSLELAGYNEQFF

V: TRBV7-2
length: 16
J: TRBJ2-3
CDR3: CASSPGTLGLTDTQYF

V: TRBV7-9
length: 13
J: TRBJ1-2
CDR3: CATISSQGGGYPF

V: TRBV7-2
length: 16
J: TRBJ2-3
CDR3: CASSLVGLGHADTQYF

V: TRBV4-2
length: 14
J: TRBJ2-5
CDR3: CASSQARGLETQYF

V: TRBV4-3
length: 14
J: TRBJ2-2
CDR3: CASSQGTFTGELFF

V: TRBV11-2
length: 14
J: TRBJ2-7
CDR3: CASSWTGGMNEQYF

V: TRBV30
length: 13
J: TRBJ1-2
CDR3: CAWSRQGNYGYTF

V: TRBV19
length: 16
J: TRBJ1-5
CDR3: CASSISAGLVGQPQHF

V: TRBV28
length: 11
J: TRBJ1-1
CDR3: CASSSPGEAFF

V: TRBV19
length: 15
J: TRBJ1-2
CDR3: CASSMNRGWDYGYTF

V: TRBV7-2
length: 16
J: TRBJ2-7
CDR3: CASSSRTSGNRYEQYF

V: TRBV19
length: 15
J: TRBJ1-5
CDR3: CASRPYSGGNQPQHF

V: TRBV7-2
length: 16
J: TRBJ2-7
CDR3: CASSLVGSGTPYEQYF

V: TRBV19
length: 15
J: TRBJ1-5
CDR3: CASSSQGNSNQPQHF

V: TRBV11-1
length: 14
J: TRBJ2-5
CDR3: CASGGTSVQETQYF

V: TRBV7-7
length: 16
J: TRBJ2-5
CDR3: CASSRGALVVEETQYF

V: TRBV9
length: 18
J: TRBJ2-1
CDR3: CASRGVAASGALYNEQFF

V: TRBV7-8
length: 14
J: TRBJ2-4
CDR3: CASSLNTGVNIQYF

V: TRBV4-1
length: 16
J: TRBJ1-1
CDR3: CASSQAQGKGNTEAFF

V: TRBV5-1
length: 14
J: TRBJ2-5
CDR3: CASSLGSRQETQYF

V: TRBV4-3
length: 18
J: TRBJ2-1
CDR3: CASSQGGLAGLMGNEQFF

V: TRBV19
length: 16
J: TRBJ1-1
CDR3: CASTPLGGGGTTEAFF

V: TRBV27
length: 17
J: TRBJ2-6
CDR3: CASSRLSTGAGANVLTF

V: TRBV30
length: 17
J: TRBJ2-3
CDR3: CAWTLFRDRGLSDTQYF

V: TRBV19
length: 18
J: TRBJ2-3
CDR3: CASSHPEAGGRITDTQYF

V: TRBV19
length: 11
J: TRBJ1-2
CDR3: CASRTGRGYTF

V: TRBV6-5
length: 15
J: TRBJ1-1
CDR3: CASSYSILTNTEAFF